Reported below is one TCR beta chain. As yet, its antigen is unknown. These data originate in a study of OX40 agonist ivuxolimab in advanced cancers. Study-level background: Past anti-PD-1, anti-PD-L1 or anti-CTLA-4 therapy was accepted, and roughly 38% had received some. Of the patients, three showed partial responses, one with hepatocellular carcinoma and two with cutaneous melanoma.

The assay was immunoSEQ multiplex PCR, and TCRdb's table has in-frame clones only and misses some. This repertoire shows about 68,000 clones, about nine tenths found once; its top ten account for approximately 0.3%. Deletions cut 7 bases from V and 0 bases from J, with 18 bases between. Per the germline V gene, CDR1 is WSHSY and CDR2 is SAAADI. The CDR3 spans 17 residues. Study findings and constraints: Average numbers of expanded clones were greater in CD8+ T cells than in CD4+.

The origin of this receptor is an adult with an advanced solid tumor such as melanoma, head and neck, liver or kidney cancer. The chain carries TRBV10-2 and TRBJ2-2, with a possible D match to TRBD1 (6 bases). The sequenced sample was CD4+ or CD8+ T cells sorted from blood, obtained in a trial of the OX40 agonist ivuxolimab. CDR3 nucleotides: TGCGCCAGCAAAGTGAGTACTGGACAGACGAACACCGGGGAGCTGTTTTTT. It codes for CASKVSTGQTNTGELFF.